Listed here are 10 T cell receptor beta chains from one sample, sequenced in a study of blood T cell repertoires in COVID-19. TCRdb keeps only in-frame clones here, not all; method: immunoSEQ multiplex PCR. The sample has around 300,000 clones, roughly 88% seen once. The sample taken for sequencing was peripheral blood. The receptors originated from a woman in her twenties or thirties with COVID-19, enrolled during active disease.

This clone has only one observation. The chain couples TRBV6-2 or TRBV6-3 to TRBJ1-2; D not resolved. CDR1 and CDR2 from the germline V gene are MNHEY and SVGEGT. V lost 2 bases and J lost 4, with 17 bases in between. This CDR3 has 16 residues. This CDR3 reads CASSYPGLRPGYGYTF. The CDR3 region has the DNA TGTGCCAGCAGTTACCCCGGTCTGAGGCCCGGCTATGGCTACACCTTC.

The V gene is TRBV6-5, the J gene TRBJ1-6; TRBD1 might be the D (5 bases). Germline assignment: CDR1 MNHEY and CDR2 SVGAGI. Trimming cost V 2 bases and J 5 bases, with 13 bases left between them. CDR3 length equals 16 residues. CDR3 sequence reads: CASSYNRRANNSPLHF. For the CDR3, the DNA is TGTGCCAGCAGTTACAACCGCAGGGCTAATAATTCACCCCTCCACTTT.

This sequence joins TRBV7-6 and TRBJ1-4, with a tentative D call TRBD1 (6 bases). This CDR3 has 15 residues. The V gene lost 1 base and the J gene lost 4 bases, with 10 bases spanning the gap. CDR1 is SGHVS, CDR2 FNYEAQ, per germline. DNA of the CDR3: TGTGCCAGCAGCTTAGGACAGGCGGGTAATGAAAAACTGTTTTTT. This gives the protein CASSLGQAGNEKLFF.

This clone appeared once. The CDR3 DNA reads TGCGCCAGCAGCCCCATGATAGTAGCGGGAGGGAGCTCCTACAATGAGCAGTTCTTC. Protein product: CASSPMIVAGGSSYNEQFF. The chain couples TRBV4-1 to TRBJ2-1, with 11 bases lining up with TRBD2. After removal of 4 bases from V and 0 bases from J, the junction contained 11 bases not matched to a gene. Germline values: CDR1 MGHRA, CDR2 YSYEKL. CDR3 size: 19 residues.

The chain combines TRBV9 with TRBJ2-3; D possibly corresponds to TRBD1 (5 bases). Deletions cut 0 bases from V and 7 bases from J, with 12 bases between. There are 14 residues in the CDR3. CDR1 is SGDLS, CDR2 YYNGEE, per germline. For the CDR3, the DNA is TGTGCCAGCAGCGTAGAAGGGGCAGGCCATACGCAGTATTTT. The encoded protein is CASSVEGAGHTQYF.

The chain links TRBV5-6 to TRBJ1-2, with 8 positions matching TRBD1. The CDR3 has 15 amino acids. Germline CDR1 and CDR2: SGHDT and YYEEEE. With 4 bases clipped from V and 3 bases from J, the junction kept 8 bases outside the gene matches. CDR3 DNA: TGTGCCAGCAGCCCCGACAGGGGACGGGACTATGGCTACACCTTC. Protein: CASSPDRGRDYGYTF.

J is TRBJ1-1 and V is TRBV27; 10 bases map to TRBD1. The V gene's germline CDR1 is MNHEY and CDR2 SMNVEV (reference sequence). The CDR3 runs to 14 residues. Trimming removed 3 bases from V and 4 bases from J; junction bases left unmatched: 2. The CDR3 spells CASSLGQGTTEAFF. The CDR3 nucleotides read TGTGCCAGCAGTTTGGGACAGGGGACCACTGAAGCTTTCTTT.

The gene calls are TRBV2 and TRBJ2-1; TRBD2 matches 10 bases. With V trimmed by 6 bases and J by 6 bases, 8 bases remained unmatched. CDR3 length: 15 residues. Germline V gene sequence: CDR1 SNHLY, CDR2 FYNNEI. The CDR3 sequence: CASSPSSGSINEQFF. For the CDR3, the DNA is TGTGCCAGCAGCCCCTCTAGCGGGAGTATCAATGAGCAGTTCTTC.

V usage is TRBV19 and J usage is TRBJ2-3; 14 bases match TRBD2. Trimming cost V 5 bases and J 2 bases; bases outside gene matches: 12. The CDR3 is made up of 19 amino acids. Germline V lookup: CDR1 LNHDA, CDR2 SQIVND (reference sequence). The CDR3 sequence: CASSPSSRTSGRLTDTQYF. CDR3 sequence (DNA): TGTGCCAGTAGTCCTTCCTCCAGGACTAGCGGGAGGCTCACAGATACGCAGTATTTT. Full variable domain (missing parts from reference TRBV19 and TRBJ2-3): DGGITQSPKYLFRKEGQNVTLSCEQNLNHDAMYWYRQDPGQGLRLIYYSQIVNDFQKGDIAEGYSVSREKKESFPLTVTSAQKNPTAFYLCASSPSSRTSGRLTDTQYFGPGTRLTVL.

The chain carries TRBV19 and TRBJ2-1; tentatively, D is TRBD2 (5 bases). From germline, CDR1 is LNHDA and CDR2 SQIVND (reference sequence). The CDR3 has 13 residues. With 3 bases removed from V and 3 bases from J, the gap between germline ends came to 6 bases. CDR3 coding DNA: TGTGCCAGTAGTATCCGGGACTACAATGAGCAGTTCTTC. It yields the protein CASSIRDYNEQFF. The full variable domain, rest sourced from reference TRBV19 and TRBJ2-1, is DGGITQSPKYLFRKEGQNVTLSCEQNLNHDAMYWYRQDPGQGLRLIYYSQIVNDFQKGDIAEGYSVSREKKESFPLTVTSAQKNPTAFYLCASSIRDYNEQFFGPGTRLTVL.